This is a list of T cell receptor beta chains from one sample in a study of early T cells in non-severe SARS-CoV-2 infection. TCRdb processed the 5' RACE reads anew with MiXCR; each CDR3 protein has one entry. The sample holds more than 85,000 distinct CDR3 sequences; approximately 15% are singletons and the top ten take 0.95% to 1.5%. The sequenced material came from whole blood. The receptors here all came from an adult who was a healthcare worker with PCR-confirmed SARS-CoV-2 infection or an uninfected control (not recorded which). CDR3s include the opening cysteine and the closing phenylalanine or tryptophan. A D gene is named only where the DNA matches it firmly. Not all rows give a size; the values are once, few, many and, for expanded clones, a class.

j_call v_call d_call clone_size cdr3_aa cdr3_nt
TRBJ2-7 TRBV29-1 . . CSVKAGVMYEQYF TGCAGCGTTAAAGCAGGGGTTATGTACGAGCAGTACTTC
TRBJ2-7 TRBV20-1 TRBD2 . CSAEALAASPYEQYF TGCAGTGCCGAAGCCCTAGCGGCTAGTCCCTACGAGCAGTACTTC
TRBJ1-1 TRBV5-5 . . CASSLTGEVNTEAFF TGTGCCAGCAGCTTGACAGGAGAAGTTAACACTGAAGCTTTCTTT
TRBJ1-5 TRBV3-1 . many CASSQVGDQPQHF TGTGCCAGCAGCCAAGTTGGGGACCAGCCCCAGCATTTT
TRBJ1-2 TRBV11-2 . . CASSPIRTRKFANYGYTF TGTGCCAGCAGCCCCATCCGTACAAGGAAGTTCGCTAACTATGGCTACACCTTC
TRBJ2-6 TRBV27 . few CASRPRYVDGDSGANVLTF TGTGCCAGCCGACCCCGATACGTCGACGGAGACTCTGGGGCCAACGTCCTGACTTTC
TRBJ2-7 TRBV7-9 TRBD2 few CASSASLADFFYEQYF TGTGCCAGCAGCGCTTCACTAGCGGACTTTTTCTACGAGCAGTACTTC
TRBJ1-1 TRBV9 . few CASSPQTQNTEAFF TGTGCCAGCAGCCCGCAGACCCAGAACACTGAAGCTTTCTTT
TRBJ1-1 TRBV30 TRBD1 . CAWVGGSEAFF TGTGCCTGGGTAGGGGGCTCTGAAGCTTTCTTT
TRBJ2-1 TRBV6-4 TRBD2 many CASSSVAGGGDEQFF TGTGCCAGCAGTTCAGTAGCGGGAGGAGGTGATGAGCAGTTCTTC
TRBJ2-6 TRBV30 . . CAWSSGSGANVLTF TGTGCCTGGAGTTCAGGATCTGGGGCCAACGTCCTGACTTTC
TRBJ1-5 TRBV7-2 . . CATSGEINQPQHF TGTGCCACCAGCGGGGAAATTAATCAGCCCCAGCATTTT
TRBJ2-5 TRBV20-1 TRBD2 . CSARALAGSSGQETQYF TGCAGTGCTAGAGCACTAGCGGGCAGCAGTGGGCAAGAGACCCAGTACTTC
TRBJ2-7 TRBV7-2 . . CASSLTKYEQYF TGTGCCAGCAGCCTTACGAAGTACGAGCAGTACTTC
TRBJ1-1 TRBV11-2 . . CASSTNRLEAFF TGTGCCAGCAGCACCAACAGACTAGAAGCTTTCTTT
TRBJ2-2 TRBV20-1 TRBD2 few CSARDLGRGGLTGELFF TGCAGTGCTAGAGATCTCGGACGGGGGGGACTCACCGGGGAGCTGTTTTTT
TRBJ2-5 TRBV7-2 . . CASSFWETQYF TGTGCCAGCAGCTTCTGGGAGACCCAGTACTTC
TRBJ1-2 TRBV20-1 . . CSARDGTMGPNYGYTF TGCAGTGCTAGAGATGGGACTATGGGGCCAAACTATGGCTACACCTTC
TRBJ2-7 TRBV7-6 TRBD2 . CASSLLSSGNSYEQYF TGTGCCAGCAGCTTACTTTCTAGCGGGAATTCCTACGAGCAGTACTTC
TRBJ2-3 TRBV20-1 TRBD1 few CSAREELQGATTDTQYF TGCAGTGCTAGAGAGGAACTACAGGGGGCGACCACAGATACGCAGTATTTT
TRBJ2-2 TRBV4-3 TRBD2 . CASSQDLSAGGIDTGELFF TGCGCCAGCAGCCAAGATCTTTCTGCGGGAGGGATCGACACCGGGGAGCTGTTTTTT
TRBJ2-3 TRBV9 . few CASSVGDWDTQYF TGTGCCAGCAGCGTAGGCGATTGGGATACGCAGTATTTT
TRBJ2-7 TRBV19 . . CASSIDGRPSYEQYF TGTGCCAGTAGTATAGATGGGAGACCCTCCTACGAGCAGTACTTC
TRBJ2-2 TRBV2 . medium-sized CASSEIGELFF TGTGCCAGCAGTGAAATCGGGGAGCTGTTTTTT
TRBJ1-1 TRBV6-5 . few CASGGGGLNTEAFF TGTGCCAGCGGAGGGGGGGGATTGAACACTGAAGCTTTCTTT
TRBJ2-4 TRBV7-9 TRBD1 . CASSWDRGYNGKNIQYF TGTGCCAGCAGCTGGGACAGGGGGTATAACGGCAAAAACATTCAGTACTTC
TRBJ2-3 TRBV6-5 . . CASSYSRGSTDTQYF TGTGCCAGCAGTTACTCTCGCGGGAGCACAGATACGCAGTATTTT
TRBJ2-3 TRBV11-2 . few CASSRDSEDTQYF TGTGCCAGCAGCCGGGACTCGGAGGATACGCAGTATTTT
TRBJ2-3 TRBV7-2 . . CASSAVGAASTDTQYF TGTGCCAGCAGCGCTGTAGGGGCGGCTAGCACAGATACGCAGTATTTT
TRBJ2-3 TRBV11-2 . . CASRGQNTDTQYF TGTGCCAGCCGGGGGCAAAACACAGATACGCAGTATTTT
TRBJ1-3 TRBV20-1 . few CSARAGASGNTIYF TGCAGTGCTAGGGCGGGGGCGTCTGGAAACACCATATATTTT
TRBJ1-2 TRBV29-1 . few CSVDTGSYGYTF TGCAGCGTTGATACAGGGAGCTATGGCTACACCTTC
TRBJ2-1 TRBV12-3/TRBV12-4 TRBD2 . CASSLVAGLREQFF TGTGCCAGCAGTTTAGTAGCGGGCCTAAGGGAGCAGTTCTTC
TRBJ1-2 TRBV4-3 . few CASSQEGRGNGYTF TGCGCCAGCAGCCAAGAAGGTCGAGGGAATGGCTACACCTTC
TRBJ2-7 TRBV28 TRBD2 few CASRGTRPSYEQYF TGTGCCAGCAGAGGGACTAGGCCCTCCTACGAGCAGTACTTC
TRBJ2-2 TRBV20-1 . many CSARDRRGANTGELFF TGCAGTGCTAGAGATCGGCGGGGCGCGAACACCGGGGAGCTGTTTTTT
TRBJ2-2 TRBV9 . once CASSPHGEGGELFF TGTGCCAGCAGCCCACACGGAGAGGGCGGGGAGCTGTTTTTT